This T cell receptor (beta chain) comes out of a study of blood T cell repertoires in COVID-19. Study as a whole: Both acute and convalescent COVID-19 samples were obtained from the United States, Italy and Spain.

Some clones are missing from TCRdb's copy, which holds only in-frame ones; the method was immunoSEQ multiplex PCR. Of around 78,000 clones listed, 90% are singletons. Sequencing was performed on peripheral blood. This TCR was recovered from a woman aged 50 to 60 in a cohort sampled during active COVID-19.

The CDR3: CASSSGTGPIYF. CDR3 DNA sequence: TGTGCCAGCAGTTCGGGGACAGGACCCATATATTTT. V is TRBV27 and J is TRBJ1-3; 8 bases map to TRBD1. Germline CDR1 and CDR2: MNHEY and SMNVEV (reference sequence). CDR3 size: 12 residues. V lost 4 bases, J lost 11 bases, and 4 bases stayed unmatched.